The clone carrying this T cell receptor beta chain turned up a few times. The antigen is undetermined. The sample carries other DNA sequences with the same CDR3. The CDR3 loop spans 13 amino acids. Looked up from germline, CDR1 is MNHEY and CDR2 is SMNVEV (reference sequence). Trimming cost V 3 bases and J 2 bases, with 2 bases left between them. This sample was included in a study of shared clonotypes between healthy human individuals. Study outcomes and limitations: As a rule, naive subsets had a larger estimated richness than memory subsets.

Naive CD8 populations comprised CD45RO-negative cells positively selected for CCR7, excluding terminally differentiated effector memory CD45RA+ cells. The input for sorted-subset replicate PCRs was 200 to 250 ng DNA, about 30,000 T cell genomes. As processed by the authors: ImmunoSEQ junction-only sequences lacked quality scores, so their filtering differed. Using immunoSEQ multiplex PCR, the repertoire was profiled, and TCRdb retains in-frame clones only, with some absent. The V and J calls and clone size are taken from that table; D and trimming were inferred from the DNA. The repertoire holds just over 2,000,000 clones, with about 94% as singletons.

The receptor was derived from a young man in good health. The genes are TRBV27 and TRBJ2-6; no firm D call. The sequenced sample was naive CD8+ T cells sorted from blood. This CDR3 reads CASSFPGANVLTF. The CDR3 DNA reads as TGTGCCAGCAGTTTCCCTGGGGCCAACGTCCTGACTTTC. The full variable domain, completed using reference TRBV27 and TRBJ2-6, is EAQVTQNPRYLITVTGKKLTVTCSQNMNHEYMSWYRQDPGLGLRQIYYSMNVEVTDKGDVPEGYKVSRKEKRNFPLILESPSPNQTSLYFCASSFPGANVLTFGAGSRLTVL.